This T cell receptor (beta chain) was profiled in a study of shared clonotypes between healthy human individuals. Clones were sequenced by immunoSEQ multiplex PCR, and TCRdb holds only the in-frame ones, with some missing. The data hold about 2.1 million clones, with around 93% observed a single time. V was pared by 2 bases and J by 0 bases, with 6 bases of the junction left unmatched. In germline, CDR1 is LGHNA, CDR2 YNFKEQ. This CDR3 comprises 16 residues. CD8 cells regarded as naive lacked CD45RO, were positively chosen for CCR7, and omitted terminally differentiated effector memory CD45RA+ cells.

Sequenced: naive CD8+ T cells from PBMCs. The sequence came from a young man in good health. Some clones in this sample may be carry-over from other donors' samples. The rearrangement joins TRBV4-2 to TRBJ2-5, with 7 bases aligning to TRBD1. The CDR3 DNA sequence: TGTGCCAGCAGCCAAATACTGGGGACAGACCAAGAGACCCAGTACTTC. As protein: CASSQILGTDQETQYF.